The T cell receptor beta chain described here comes from a study of shared clonotypes between healthy human individuals. Study in general: In total, the donors were a couple of women and a few men aged 18 to 49. Overall study findings and caveats: In having few donors, the study represented limited genetic and exposure-history diversity. Non-shared clonotypes were found to have lower generation probabilities than the clonotypes that were shared by all four of the sorted-subset donors.

In regard to this clone: As yet, its antigen is unknown.

Sequenced by immunoSEQ multiplex PCR; TCRdb stores in-frame clones only, minus some. Of 1.5 million to 1.9 million clones listed, approximately 98% are singletons. The CDR3 contains 14 residues. CDR1 and CDR2 (germline): LNHDA, SQIVND (reference sequence). V lost 3 bases and J lost 7, with 16 bases in between. Sequencing was carried out using naive CD4+ T cells sorted from blood. Indicated subset: CD45RA+ positively selected. The V gene is TRBV19, the J gene TRBJ2-7; D not certain. The source of this sequence is a man aged 25-40 years in good health. CDR3 in DNA: TGTGCCAGTAGTATTCGTGGCTCGTTGGTGGAGCAGTACTTC. Translated, it gives CASSIRGSLVEQYF.